The 16 T cell receptor beta chains below all came from one sample that was sequenced in a study of blood T cell repertoires in COVID-19. Profiled with immunoSEQ multiplex PCR; TCRdb holds only in-frame clones, not every one. The sample has under 150,000 clones, about 90% seen once. What was sequenced was peripheral blood. These receptors were obtained from a man between 45 and 60 years old with active COVID-19.

The chain combines TRBV18 with TRBJ1-4, with D uncertain. CDR1 is KGHSH and CDR2 is LQKENI in the germline V gene. Trimming stripped 2 bases from V and 5 bases from J, with 9 bases between. This CDR3 region has 14 residues. This CDR3 reads CASSPGRENEKLFF. The CDR3 DNA is TGTGCCAGCTCACCAGGCCGGGAGAATGAAAAACTGTTTTTT.

This chain uses TRBV20-1 with TRBJ1-1, with D tentatively TRBD1 (5 bases). The CDR3 loop spans 11 amino acids. Germline CDR1 and CDR2: DFQATT and SNEGSKA (reference sequence). In DNA form, the CDR3 reads TGCAGGGGGGGTGTGGGGACTGAAGCTTTCTTT. It yields the protein CRGGVGTEAFF.

The chain is built from TRBV2 and TRBJ2-7; 7 nucleotides agree with TRBD2. J lost 4 bases, V lost 6 bases, and 3 bases had no gene match. Germline lookup yields CDR1 SNHLY and CDR2 FYNNEI. CDR3 length: 12 amino acids. CDR3: CASRDGGYEQYF. CDR3 in DNA: TGTGCCAGCAGGGACGGGGGGTACGAGCAGTACTTC.

The chain joins TRBV10-1 to TRBJ1-5; no firm D call. The CDR3 extends over 11 amino acids. The ends were cut back, 11 bases at V and 1 base at J, with 6 bases in the middle. The germline gives CDR1 WNHNN, CDR2 SYGVQD (reference sequence). CDR3 in amino acids: CAYGSNQPQHF. The CDR3 coding sequence is TGCGCCTACGGGAGCAATCAGCCCCAGCATTTT.

The V gene is TRBV11-3, the J gene TRBJ2-7; the match to TRBD1 covers 8 bases. Germline V lookup: CDR1 SGHNT, CDR2 YENEEA. The CDR3 runs 16 residues. J was trimmed by 2 bases and V by 3 bases; bases with no gene match: 9. CDR3 protein: CASSFSQTDRAYEQYF. DNA for the CDR3: TGTGCCAGCAGCTTTTCCCAAACGGACAGGGCCTACGAGCAGTACTTC.

The genes are TRBV19 and TRBJ1-1; 8 bases fit TRBD1. CDR1 is LNHDA, CDR2 SQIVND, per germline (reference sequence). Unmatched junction bases numbered 12, after V lost 5 bases and J lost 4 bases. The CDR3 is made up of 16 amino acids. CDR3 sequence reads: CASSRPWSGQVTEAFF. The CDR3, as DNA: TGTGCCAGTAGTCGTCCCTGGTCGGGACAGGTCACTGAAGCTTTCTTT.

The chain employs TRBV4-1 and TRBJ2-4, with TRBD2 matching 16 bases. This CDR3 has 18 residues. Germline CDR1 and CDR2: MGHRA and YSYEKL. V shed 3 bases, J shed 1 base, and the junction held 3 bases outside the gene matches. CDR3 nucleotides: TGCGCCAGCAGCCAGGGACTAGCGGGGGGGCGGGCCAAAAACATTCAGTACTTC. It codes for CASSQGLAGGRAKNIQYF.

The chain recombines TRBV3-1 (or the pseudogene TRBV3-2) with TRBJ2-1; TRBD1 is a possible D gene (6 bases). The V end lost 4 bases, the J end lost 8 bases, and 12 bases lay between the germline ends. Germline V lookup: CDR1 LGHDT, CDR2 YNNKEL (reference sequence). This CDR3 has 13 residues. The CDR3 DNA sequence: TGTGCCAGCAGCCGAGGGACACTCCATGAGCAGTTCTTC. Translated: CASSRGTLHEQFF.

This chain links TRBV18 with TRBJ1-1, with D uncertain. CDR1 and CDR2 from the germline V gene are KGHSH and LQKENI. Trimming stripped 3 bases from V and 5 bases from J, with 13 bases between. This CDR3 is 14 amino acids long. The CDR3 DNA reads TGTGCCAGCTCACCTACCGGACGGGGTACTGAAGCTTTCTTT. This codes for CASSPTGRGTEAFF.

The chain joins TRBV7-9 to TRBJ1-3, with 7 bases matching TRBD1. With 3 bases clipped from V and 4 bases from J, the junction kept 6 bases outside the gene matches. The CDR3 is made up of 15 amino acids. Germline V gene lookup returns CDR1 SEHNR and CDR2 FQNEAQ (reference sequence). The CDR3 DNA sequence: TGTGCCAGCAGCTTTGGGCTGACAGGGGGAAACACCATATATTTT. Protein product: CASSFGLTGGNTIYF.

The chain has TRBV6-1 and TRBJ2-1, with 8 bases identical to TRBD1. The CDR3 totals 17 residues. CDR1 MNHNS and CDR2 SASEGT come from the germline V gene. The V and J ends lost 2 bases and 10 bases, in that order; junction bases with no gene match: 16. CDR3 in amino acids: CASSEKWVGQGAWEQFF. In DNA form, the CDR3 reads TGTGCCAGCAGTGAAAAATGGGTGGGGCAGGGGGCATGGGAGCAGTTCTTC.

The rearrangement uses TRBV7-2 and TRBJ2-6; tentative D call: TRBD1 (6 bases). There are 13 residues in the CDR3. V was clipped by 9 bases and J by 2 bases, with 8 bases between them. CDR1 and CDR2 (germline): SGHTA, FQGNSA. CDR3 bases: TGTGCCAGGAGGGGGACTGGGGCCAACGTCCTGACTTTC. It encodes CARRGTGANVLTF.

The chain recombines TRBV5-5 with TRBJ2-5, with 9 bases identical to TRBD2. The CDR3 spans 14 residues. Germline values: CDR1 SGHKS, CDR2 YYEKEE (reference sequence). Trimming at V came to 4 bases and at J to 7 bases, leaving 8 bases not matched to a gene. The CDR3 loop is CASSDRAGGRTQYF. The CDR3 DNA reads TGTGCCAGCAGCGACCGGGCGGGGGGGCGGACCCAGTACTTC.

J is TRBJ2-2 and V is TRBV5-6; weak D call: TRBD2 (6 bases). Trimming took off 0 bases at V and 4 bases at J, with 7 bases between the two ends. This CDR3 is built from 14 residues. CDR1 SGHDT and CDR2 YYEEEE come from the germline V gene. CDR3 coding DNA: TGTGCCAGCAGCTTGGCCGGGAGCACCGGGGAGCTGTTTTTT. Translation: CASSLAGSTGELFF.

This chain connects TRBV12-5 to TRBJ1-2; D is undetermined. V lost 4 bases and J lost 10, with 10 bases in between. CDR3 size: 11 residues. Germline V gene lookup returns CDR1 LGHNT and CDR2 FRNRAP. CDR3 nucleotide sequence: TGTGCTAGTGGTTCCCAGCGTATCTACACCTTC. This sequence encodes CASGSQRIYTF.

This clone appeared once. The chain recombines TRBV6-5 with TRBJ2-2; weak D call: TRBD2 (6 bases). The CDR3 has 13 residues. V was clipped by 5 bases and J by 6 bases, with 10 bases between them. The V gene's germline CDR1 is MNHEY and CDR2 SVGAGI. The CDR3 DNA follows: TGTGCCAGCAGTCGGGGGTGGGCCGGGGAGCTGTTTTTT. The encoded protein is CASSRGWAGELFF.